This paragraph reports one TCR beta chain. CDR1 and CDR2 from the germline V gene are MDHEN and SYDVKM. Trimming stripped 3 bases from V and 14 bases from J, with 11 bases between. The CDR3 extends over 12 amino acids. Profiled with immunoSEQ multiplex PCR; TCRdb holds only in-frame clones, not every one. This sample has about 260,000 clones; over 75% occur once, and the top ten carry roughly 10%. This sample is part of a study of blood T cell repertoires in COVID-19. Study overall: Spain, Italy and the United States supplied samples that represented acute and convalescent COVID-19. PBMCs, B-cell-depleted T cells, or T cells were the source of the cDNA or gDNA that made up the material.

This receptor was taken from a woman in her 70s with COVID-19, enrolled during active disease. V and J are TRBV28 and TRBJ1-6; tentatively, D is TRBD1 (6 bases). Sequences were obtained from peripheral blood. This CDR3 is CASSLAHRALHF. CDR3 DNA: TGTGCCAGCAGTTTGGCCCACAGGGCCCTCCACTTT.